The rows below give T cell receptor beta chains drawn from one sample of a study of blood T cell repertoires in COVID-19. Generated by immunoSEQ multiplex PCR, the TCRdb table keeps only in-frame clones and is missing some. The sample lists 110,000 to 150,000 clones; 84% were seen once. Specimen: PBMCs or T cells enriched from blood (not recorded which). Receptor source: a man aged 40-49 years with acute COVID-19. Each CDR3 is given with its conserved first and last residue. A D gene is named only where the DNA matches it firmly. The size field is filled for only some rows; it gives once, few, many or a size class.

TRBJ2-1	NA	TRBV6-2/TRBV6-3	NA	TGTGCCAGCAGCCCCCTGGCTTCCGAGCAGTTCTTC	CASSPLASEQFF
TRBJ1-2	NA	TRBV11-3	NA	TGTGCCAGCAGCTCTTCCCGGGGGGACACCTATGGCTACACCTTC	CASSSSRGDTYGYTF
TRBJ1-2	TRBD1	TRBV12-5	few	TGTGCTAGTGGCCTAGACAGGGGGCATAATGGCTACACCTTC	CASGLDRGHNGYTF
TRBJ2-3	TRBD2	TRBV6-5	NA	TGTGCCAGCAGTTACCGACTAGCGGGTCGAGGAGATACGCAGTATTTT	CASSYRLAGRGDTQYF
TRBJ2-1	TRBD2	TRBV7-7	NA	TGTGCCAGCAGCACGGGACTAGCGGGGGGCGCTGAGCAGTTCTTC	CASSTGLAGGAEQFF
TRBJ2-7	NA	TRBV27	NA	TGTGCCAGCAGTGCCCTCAGGGGTGTCACCCCCGATTCCTACGAGCAGTACTTC	CASSALRGVTPDSYEQYF
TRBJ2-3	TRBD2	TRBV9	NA	TGTGCCAGCAGCGTTACTAGCGGATTAAATACGCAGTATTTT	CASSVTSGLNTQYF
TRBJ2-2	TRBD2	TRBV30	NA	TGTGCCTGGAGTATGGGAGGGGCCGGGGAGCTGTTTTTT	CAWSMGGAGELFF
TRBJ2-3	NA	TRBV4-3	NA	TGCGCCAGCAGCCAAAGCGTGGGTTCTGCAGATACGCAGTATTTT	CASSQSVGSADTQYF
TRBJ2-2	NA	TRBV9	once	TGTGCCAGCAGCGTAGTTTCCGGGGGGCCCGGCACCGGGGAGCTGTTTTTT	CASSVVSGGPGTGELFF
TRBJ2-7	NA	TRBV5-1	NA	TGCGCCAGCAGCTTCTCGGCGGACGAGCAGTACTTC	CASSFSADEQYF
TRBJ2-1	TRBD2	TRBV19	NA	TGTGCCAGTAGCTTGGGACTAGCGGAATACAATGAGCAGTTCTTC	CASSLGLAEYNEQFF
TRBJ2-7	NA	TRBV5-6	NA	TGTGCCAGCAGCGACGGGTTTGGCGAGCAGTACTTC	CASSDGFGEQYF
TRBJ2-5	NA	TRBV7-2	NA	TGTGCCAGCAGCTTCTTATACAAAGAGACCCAGTACTTC	CASSFLYKETQYF
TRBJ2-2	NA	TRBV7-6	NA	TGTGCCAGCAGCCTTTTAGCGGAAACGAACACCGGGGAGCTGTTTTTT	CASSLLAETNTGELFF